This record concerns one T cell receptor beta chain sequence. Its specificity is unknown. Deletions cut 5 bases from V and 0 bases from J, with 8 bases between. Germline lookup yields CDR1 MNHEY and CDR2 SMNVEV (reference sequence). The CDR3 totals 14 residues. The data were produced by immunoSEQ multiplex PCR, yet TCRdb's version contains in-frame clones alone and is incomplete. The top ten clones hold 7% to 8% of a sample with 25,000 to 35,000 clones, roughly 80% of them seen once. The sample originates from a study of radiotherapy plus CTLA-4 blockade in lung cancer. Study-level points and caveats: Clones derived from tumor TCRs expanded in blood after radiotherapy plus ipilimumab.

Specimen: peripheral blood, collected from a patient treated with radiotherapy plus ipilimumab. The chain recombines TRBV27 with TRBJ1-5; no clear D. The sequence was collected from a human donor with non-small cell lung cancer who had stable disease on radiotherapy plus ipilimumab. The CDR3 spells CASSRVYSNQPQHF. The CDR3 DNA follows: TGTGCCAGCAGTCGGGTGTATAGCAATCAGCCCCAGCATTTT.